This T cell receptor (beta chain) was identified during a study of blood T cell repertoires in COVID-19. Study at large: The study drew acute and convalescent COVID-19 samples from the United States, Italy and Spain. Sample material is recorded as cDNA or gDNA derived from T cells, B-cell-depleted T cells, or PBMCs.

The data were produced by immunoSEQ multiplex PCR, yet TCRdb's version contains in-frame clones alone and is incomplete. This repertoire shows 49,000 or so clones, around 85% found once; its top ten account for around 30%. CDR1 is ENHRY and CDR2 is SYGVKD in the germline V gene. This CDR3 has 15 amino acids. The V segment lost 2 bases and the J segment 7 bases; nucleotides outside the gene matches: 5. It was during active infection that Seattle patients were enrolled and then longitudinally followed. Material for sequencing was peripheral blood. The gene calls are TRBV10-3 and TRBJ1-4, with 9 bases identical to TRBD1. The receptor's source is a woman over 75 with COVID-19, enrolled during active disease. For the CDR3, the DNA is TGTGCCATCAGTGAGAATACAGGGGGCAGTGAAAAACTGTTTTTT. This translates into CAISENTGGSEKLFF.